This TCR beta chain came from a study of technical replicates of blood from several donors (dated by TCRdb to 2016 to 2017). Reading from cysteine to phenylalanine, the CDR3 counts 15 amino acids. The entry retains the CDR3 DNA only, 45 bases that are in frame from base 1. CDR1 is given as KGHSH and CDR2 as LQKENI, both from the germline V gene. Germline trimming: 5 bases from V, 4 bases from J; junction bases outside gene matches: 9. Comment on this clone: The clone's antigen remains unknown. Within one base of it there is no much larger clone, and no base qualities were kept.

Library generation was performed with the immunoSEQ multiplex PCR assay. TCRdb provides this immuneACCESS table in a form limited to in-frame rearrangements. Some clones are lacking; in checked studies, under half of them reflect an unresolved V gene, and why the rest are absent is not known. This sample lists approximately 100,000 clones; 90% to 97% were detected once. The ten top clones hold 0.2% to 0.25% of the sample. The sequencing input was T cells isolated from PBMCs. The clonotype was recovered from a human donor in good health. The receptor chain draws on TRBV18 and TRBJ1-2; TRBD1 fits 8 bases in the junction. Read as DNA, the sequence is TGTGCCAGCTCAACGGAACAGGGGGGAGTCTATGGCTACACCTTC. The resulting protein is CASSTEQGGVYGYTF.